The sequence of this T cell receptor (beta chain) was determined in a study of cytomegalovirus exposure and HLA in healthy donors. The study, taken as a whole, reports: According to reports, the classifier identified cytomegalovirus status with high specificity and sensitivity. Among TCR sequences, most were rare, though some public TCRs appeared in many donors.

Germline assignment: CDR1 SEHNR and CDR2 FQNEAQ (reference sequence). The CDR3 is made up of 14 amino acids. The V segment lost 0 bases and the J segment 3 bases; nucleotides outside the gene matches: 0. This clone was counted only a few times. Its antigen remains unidentified. Other DNA sequences in this sample translate to the same CDR3. PCR employed 60 Vbeta and 13 Jbeta primers. Measured with immunoSEQ multiplex PCR; TCRdb has only the in-frame clones, and not every one. The sample yields 100,000 to 150,000 clones, around three quarters seen once. The specimen sequenced was PBMCs. The clonotype was recovered from a woman between 55 and 75 years old in good health and CMV-seropositive. This chain uses TRBV7-9 with TRBJ2-5; the match to TRBD1 covers 8 bases. This CDR3 is CASSLADREETQYF. DNA for the CDR3: TGTGCCAGCAGCTTAGCGGACAGGGAAGAGACCCAGTACTTC.